This TCR beta chain was sequenced during a study of shared clonotypes between healthy human individuals. The V gene's germline CDR1 is LNHDA and CDR2 SQIVND (reference sequence). The CDR3 length is 17 residues. Trimming cost V 10 bases and J 0 bases, with 22 bases left between them. Genomic DNA belonging to each subset was distributed in equal measure over several immunoSEQ plates. Assay: immunoSEQ multiplex PCR; the TCRdb copy retains only in-frame clones and omits some. In the table there are roughly 1,100,000 clones, around 74% of which are singletons. The TCR originated in a man in his late teens or twenties in good health. The sample was memory CD4+ T cells sorted from blood. Subset specified: CD45RA-negative fraction. The V and J genes are TRBV19 and TRBJ2-1; a possible D gene is TRBD1 (7 bases). CDR3 residues: CATTTGLTRDSYNEQFF. DNA of the CDR3: TGTGCCACAACGACAGGGTTGACGCGGGACTCCTACAATGAGCAGTTCTTC.